This T cell receptor beta chain appears in the sequencing data of a study of shared clonotypes between healthy human individuals. In the study overall: The study used three CD4 naive, three CD4 memory, two CD8 naive and one CD8 memory plate per donor. Study results and caveats: The generation probabilities recorded for non-shared clonotypes fell below those of clonotypes shared by all four donors. Larger estimated richness was generally seen in naive subsets than in memory subsets.

Libraries were prepared by immunoSEQ multiplex PCR; TCRdb keeps only in-frame clonotypes and omits some of them. Here the sample spans some 2 million clones, approximately 95% being singletons. The naive CD8 subset, CD45RO-negative cells positively selected for CCR7, excluded terminally differentiated effector memory CD45RA+ cells. Participating donors were healthy, HIV-negative adults free of recent acute infections or vaccinations. On this clone: Its antigen is still unknown.

Germline V gene lookup returns CDR1 SGHVS and CDR2 FQNEAQ. Trimming shortened V by 7 bases and J by 1 base, and 5 bases separated the two germline ends. The CDR3 runs to 11 residues. Sequenced sample: naive CD8+ T cells sorted from blood. This TCR was recovered from a man younger than 35 in good health. The rearrangement joins TRBV7-8 to TRBJ2-7; D unresolved. CDR3 coding DNA: TGTGCCAGCACTCAATCCTACGAGCAGTACTTC. This codes for CASTQSYEQYF.